The 12 T cell receptor beta chains below all came from one sample that was sequenced in a study of Ad26.COV2.S vaccination and SARS-CoV-2 variants. Clones were sequenced by immunoSEQ multiplex PCR, and TCRdb holds only the in-frame ones, with some missing. Of 410,000 or so clones listed, around 90% are singletons. Treatment given: around 19 received Ad26.COV2.S at low or high dose, single or two shots; 5 received placebo; per-sample allocation not given. After the first vaccine or placebo injection, samples were drawn on day 63. This specimen consisted of peripheral blood, obtained in a trial of Ad26.COV2.S vaccine versus placebo. The receptors were sampled from a person between 18 and 60 years old who received the Ad26.COV2.S COVID-19 vaccine or a placebo.

As regards this clone: A much bigger clone sits one base away, suggesting this may be a read error. This sequence joins TRBV24-1 and TRBJ2-2; TRBD2 might be the D (6 bases). Between the trimmed V and J ends, which lost 4 bases and 4 bases, there was a span of 6 bases. The germline V gene encodes CDR1 KGHDR and CDR2 SFDVKD. The CDR3 extends over 13 amino acids. The CDR3 region is CATSDGSTGELFF. CDR3 DNA: TGTGCCACCAGTGACGGGAGCACCGGGGAGCTGTTTTTT.

Points on this clone: The junction does not match germline at one end; this may be a read error. This sequence joins TRBV28 and TRBJ2-1; TRBD2 aligns across 7 bases. Per the germline V gene, CDR1 is MDHEN and CDR2 is SYDVKM. This CDR3 has 16 amino acids. The CDR3 nucleotides read TGTGCCAGCAGCCCCTGGGGCGGGAGCTCCAACAATGAGCAGTTCTTC. Encoded protein: CASSPWGGSSNNEQFF.

V is TRBV5-8 and J is TRBJ2-2; D gene uncertain. The CDR3 length is 14 residues. Germline V gene data show CDR1 as SGHTS and CDR2 as YDEGEE. The V end lost 4 bases, the J end lost 3 bases, and 10 bases lay between the germline ends. CDR3 sequence reads: CASSLGWDTGELFF. CDR3 sequence (DNA): TGTGCCAGCAGCCTTGGGTGGGACACCGGGGAGCTGTTTTTT.

The chain is built from TRBV5-4 and TRBJ2-2; 9 bases match TRBD1. With V trimmed by 4 bases and J by 5 bases, 12 bases remained unmatched. CDR1 is SGHNT, CDR2 YYREEE, per germline (reference sequence). This CDR3 has 17 amino acids. The CDR3: CASSPQTGGSWTGELFF. In DNA, the CDR3 is TGTGCCAGCAGCCCCCAGACAGGGGGTTCTTGGACCGGGGAGCTGTTTTTT.

This clone was counted only a few times. This sequence joins TRBV27 and TRBJ2-2; D remains ambiguous. Germline V gives CDR1 MNHEY, CDR2 SMNVEV (reference sequence). The CDR3 is 17 residues long. The germline V and J ends were trimmed by 0 bases and 0 bases, with 11 bases remaining between them. The CDR3 protein is CASSLSWRTANTGELFF. CDR3 nucleotides: TGTGCCAGCAGTTTATCGTGGCGGACCGCGAACACCGGGGAGCTGTTTTTT.

This chain uses TRBV7-9 with TRBJ2-7; a weak D match, TRBD1 (5 bases). Trimming took 7 bases from V and 5 from J, leaving 15 bases between them. CDR1 and CDR2 from the germline V gene are SEHNR and FQNEAQ (reference sequence). The CDR3 extends over 13 amino acids. CDR3 sequence (DNA): TGTGCCAGCACCGCCCGACAGTATGACGAGCAGTACTTC. It encodes CASTARQYDEQYF. Filled out from reference TRBV7-9 and TRBJ2-7, the complete variable domain reads DTGVSQNPRHKITKRGQNVTFRCDPISEHNRLYWYRQTLGQGPEFLTYFQNEAQLEKSRLLSDRFSAERPKGSFSTLEIQRTEQGDSAMYLCASTARQYDEQYFGPGTRLTVT.

V and J are TRBV3-1 (or the pseudogene TRBV3-2) and TRBJ2-5; 7 bases agree with TRBD2. The germline V gene has CDR1 LGHDT and CDR2 YNNKEL (reference sequence). The CDR3 consists of 15 residues. CDR3: CAQRGPAGPRETQYF. The CDR3 DNA reads TGTGCTCAGCGGGGTCCGGCGGGTCCGAGGGAGACCCAGTACTTC.

The V call is TRBV7-6, the J call TRBJ2-2; maybe TRBD2 (6 bases). V lost 1 base and J 4 bases, leaving 13 bases between the germline ends. The CDR3 totals 16 residues. The V gene's germline CDR1 is SGHVS and CDR2 FNYEAQ. The CDR3 sequence: CASSLGLAGSTGELFF. The CDR3 DNA follows: TGTGCCAGCAGCTTAGGTCTTGCGGGATCCACCGGGGAGCTGTTTTTT.

The rearrangement links TRBV9 to TRBJ2-7; 11 nucleotides line up with TRBD2. Trimming took 1 base from V and 4 from J; bases not matched to a gene: 7. Germline-derived CDR1 and CDR2 are SGDLS and YYNGEE. The CDR3 spans 16 residues. The CDR3 nucleotides are TGTGCCAGCAGCGTAAGTACTAGCGGGAGTTTGTACGAGCAGTACTTC. The encoded protein is CASSVSTSGSLYEQYF.

The V call is TRBV27, the J call TRBJ2-7; D remains ambiguous. Trimming shortened V by 2 bases and J by 2 bases, and 10 bases separated the two germline ends. The germline V gene encodes CDR1 MNHEY and CDR2 SMNVEV (reference sequence). There are 14 residues in the CDR3. CDR3 DNA sequence: TGTGCCAGCAGTTTAACAGTTAGGCCCTACGAGCAGTACTTC. It translates to CASSLTVRPYEQYF.

V and J are TRBV7-2 and TRBJ2-5; TRBD1 matches 8 bases. Germline V gene lookup returns CDR1 SGHTA and CDR2 FQGNSA. Losses at the gene ends were 0 bases for V and 4 bases for J; bases not matched to a gene: 4. This CDR3 spans 15 amino acids. Here the CDR3 reads CASSLAGQGAETQYF. The CDR3 DNA sequence: TGTGCCAGCAGCTTAGCAGGACAGGGCGCAGAGACCCAGTACTTC.

The chain uses TRBV4-3 and TRBJ2-7; D is perhaps TRBD1 (6 bases). The CDR3 is 15 amino acids. The ends were cut back, 0 bases at V and 6 bases at J, with 15 bases in the middle. Germline V CDR1 and CDR2: LGHNA, YSLEER. The chain's CDR3 is CASSQDPQGSLEQYF. CDR3 DNA sequence: TGCGCCAGCAGCCAAGATCCGCAGGGGTCCCTCGAGCAGTACTTC.